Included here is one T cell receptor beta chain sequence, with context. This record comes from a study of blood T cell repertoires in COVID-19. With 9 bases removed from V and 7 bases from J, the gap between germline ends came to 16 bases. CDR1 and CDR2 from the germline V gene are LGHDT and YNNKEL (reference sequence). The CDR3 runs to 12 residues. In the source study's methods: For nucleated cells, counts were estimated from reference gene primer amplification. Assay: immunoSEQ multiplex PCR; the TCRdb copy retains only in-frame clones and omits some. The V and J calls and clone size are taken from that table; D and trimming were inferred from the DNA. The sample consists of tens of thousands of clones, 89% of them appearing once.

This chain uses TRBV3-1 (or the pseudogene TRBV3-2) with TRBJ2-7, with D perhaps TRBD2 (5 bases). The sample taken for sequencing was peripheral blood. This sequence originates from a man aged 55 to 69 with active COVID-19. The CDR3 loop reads CARGAVTPEQYF. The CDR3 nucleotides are TGTGCCAGGGGAGCGGTTACTCCTGAGCAGTACTTC.